These 23 T cell receptor beta chains originate from one sample sequenced in a study of T cell repertoires in cytomegalovirus infection. MiXCR, run by TCRdb on the reads, gives a single entry per CDR3 protein. The sample contains hundreds of thousands of distinct CDR3 sequences, approximately 40% of which appear only once. Specimen: PBMCs. Receptors were obtained from a human donor in good health (CMV status not recorded). Some clones in this sample may be carry-over from other donors' samples.

This clonotype was recorded many times. The chain couples TRBV7-3 to TRBJ1-1; no clear D gene. Germline V CDR1 and CDR2: SGHTA, FQGTGA. The CDR3 loop spans 13 amino acids. V lost 5 bases and J 4 bases, leaving 11 bases between the germline ends. The CDR3 coding sequence is TGTGCCAGCAGCCCACGCGGGCGCACTGAAGCTTTCTTT. Protein: CASSPRGRTEAFF.

The chain carries TRBV28 and TRBJ2-1, with D perhaps assigned TRBD1 or TRBD2 (6 bases each). This CDR3 spans 14 amino acids. Trimming took off 6 bases at V and 8 bases at J, with 17 bases between the two ends. Germline CDR1 MDHEN, CDR2 SYDVKM. CDR3 protein: CASSRGRGWDEQFF. CDR3 DNA sequence: TGTGCCAGCAGCCGGGGGCGAGGGTGGGATGAGCAGTTCTTC.

The chain joins TRBV7-9 to TRBJ1-4; the match to TRBD1 covers 7 bases. Germline V gives CDR1 SEHNR, CDR2 FQNEAQ (reference sequence). Trimming cost V 5 bases and J 8 bases; bases outside gene matches: 8. The CDR3 covers 14 residues. The CDR3 DNA reads as TGTGCCAGCAGCGGACGACAGGGCAGAGAAAAACTGTTTTTT. It codes for CASSGRQGREKLFF.

A few counts support this clonotype. The chain has TRBV12-3 or TRBV12-4 and TRBJ1-1, with a weak D call TRBD1 (6 bases). Deletions cut 6 bases from V and 2 bases from J, with 16 bases between. The CDR3 is made up of 15 amino acids. The CDR3 bases are TGTGCCAGCAGACCTTCTGACAGGCTAAACACTGAAGCTTTCTTT. It yields the protein CASRPSDRLNTEAFF.

Only a few counts were recorded for this clonotype. CDR3 loop: CASSQPETNSYEQYF. CDR3 DNA: TGTGCCAGCAGCCAGCCGGAGACTAATTCCTACGAGCAGTACTTC. The chain recombines TRBV5-6 with TRBJ2-7, with a possible D match to TRBD2 (5 bases). The CDR3 length is 15 residues. In germline, CDR1 is SGHDT, CDR2 YYEEEE. V was trimmed by 4 bases and J by 1 base, leaving 15 bases between them.

A few counts support this clonotype. V is TRBV12-3 or TRBV12-4 and J is TRBJ2-5; TRBD1 is a possible D gene (8 bases). This CDR3 has 15 amino acids. Trimming took 3 bases from V and 5 from J, leaving 16 bases between them. CDR3 protein: CASSFNRGGSETQYF. CDR3 DNA sequence: TGTGCCAGCAGTTTTAACAGGGGGGGGTCGGAGACCCAGTACTTC.

The chain joins TRBV5-6 to TRBJ1-1; D call uncertain. Deletions cut 1 base from V and 5 bases from J, with 12 bases between. The germline V gene encodes CDR1 SGHDT and CDR2 YYEEEE. The CDR3 sequence is 14 residues long. This chain's CDR3 is CASSLFGVDTEAFF. CDR3 in DNA: TGTGCCAGCAGCTTGTTTGGGGTAGATACTGAAGCTTTCTTT. The entire variable domain, with the rest obtained from reference TRBV5-6 and TRBJ1-1, is as follows: DAGVTQSPTHLIKTRGQQVTLRCSPKSGHDTVSWYQQALGQGPQFIFQYYEEEERQRGNFPDRFSGHQFPNYSSELNVNALLLGDSALYLCASSLFGVDTEAFFGQGTRLTVV.

This chain joins TRBV27 and TRBJ1-2, with D possibly being TRBD1 (6 bases). CDR3 length: 17 amino acids. Germline V lookup: CDR1 MNHEY, CDR2 SMNVEV (reference sequence). The ends were cut back, 7 bases at V and 3 bases at J, with 24 bases in the middle. CDR3 in DNA: TGTGCCAGCAAAGGAGGCTTGGGGGGGCGCCGGGACTATGGCTACACCTTC. Protein: CASKGGLGGRRDYGYTF.

V and J are TRBV7-2 and TRBJ2-5; TRBD2 might be the D (5 bases). V was clipped by 2 bases and J by 5 bases, with 12 bases between them. The CDR3 loop spans 14 amino acids. Germline CDR1 SGHTA, CDR2 FQGNSA. CDR3 bases: TGTGCCAGCAGCTTATCTGGCGGGCTGGAGACCCAGTACTTC. It is translated as CASSLSGGLETQYF. Based on the CDR3 plus reference TRBV7-2 and TRBJ2-5, the full variable domain is GAGVSQSPSNKVTEKGKDVELRCDPISGHTALYWYRQSLGQGLEFLIYFQGNSAPDKSGLPSDRFSAERTGGSVSTLTIQRTQQEDSAVYLCASSLSGGLETQYFGPGTRLLVL.

The chain recombines TRBV19 with TRBJ2-1; 9 bases are shared with TRBD2. Trimming took 0 bases from V and 3 from J; bases not matched to a gene: 6. The germline V gene encodes CDR1 LNHDA and CDR2 SQIVND (reference sequence). This CDR3 spans 17 amino acids. DNA of the CDR3: TGTGCCAGTAGTATAGACCCCTATAGCGGGAGCTACAATGAGCAGTTCTTC. As protein: CASSIDPYSGSYNEQFF.

The chain couples TRBV24-1 to TRBJ1-5; weak D call: TRBD1 (5 bases). V was cut by 3 bases and J by 3 bases, with 11 bases left in between. This CDR3 is built from 15 residues. Germline CDR1 KGHDR, CDR2 SFDVKD. CDR3 sequence reads: CATSDRRQNNQPQHF. DNA for the CDR3: TGTGCCACCAGTGATAGGAGACAGAACAATCAGCCCCAGCATTTT.

Here the CDR3 DNA reads TGTGCCAGCAGCTTAGATCCGGGACTAGCGGACCTCACCTCTACGCGGGAGACCCAGTACTTC. Amino acid sequence: CASSLDPGLADLTSTRETQYF. The J gene is TRBJ2-5, the V gene TRBV7-2, with TRBD2 matching 11 bases. The CDR3 contains 21 residues. Germline loops: CDR1 SGHTA, CDR2 FQGNSA. J was trimmed by 5 bases and V by 1 base; bases with no gene match: 21.

The gene calls are TRBV18 and TRBJ2-7, with 8 positions matching TRBD1. CDR1 is KGHSH and CDR2 is LQKENI in the germline V gene. The CDR3 consists of 15 residues. The trim removed 5 bases at V and 7 bases at J, leaving 13 bases unmatched. In DNA, the CDR3 is TGTGCCAGCTCATTTCGGACAGGGCTTACGGGGGAGCAGTACTTC. It yields the protein CASSFRTGLTGEQYF.

The V gene is TRBV27, the J gene TRBJ2-2; 7 positions match TRBD1. V gave up 6 bases and J gave up 4 bases; unmatched junction bases: 5. The CDR3 has 14 residues. CDR1 is MNHEY, CDR2 SMNVEV, per germline (reference sequence). CDR3 sequence: CASRTAGGTGELFF. DNA for the CDR3: TGTGCCAGCAGAACTGCAGGGGGCACCGGGGAGCTGTTTTTT.

The gene calls are TRBV19 and TRBJ2-1, with D possibly being TRBD1 or TRBD2 (6 bases each). The ends were cut back, 9 bases at V and 7 bases at J, with 19 bases in the middle. Germline lookup yields CDR1 LNHDA and CDR2 SQIVND (reference sequence). The CDR3 covers 14 residues. For the CDR3, the DNA is TGTGCCAGCTCCTGGGGGCAGGGGAGGAATGAGCAGTTCTTC. Protein sequence: CASSWGQGRNEQFF. Filled out from reference TRBV19 and TRBJ2-1, the complete variable domain reads DGGITQSPKYLFRKEGQNVTLSCEQNLNHDAMYWYRQDPGQGLRLIYYSQIVNDFQKGDIAEGYSVSREKKESFPLTVTSAQKNPTAFYLCASSWGQGRNEQFFGPGTRLTVL.

This clonotype was recorded a few times. This chain uses TRBV4-1 with TRBJ2-7, with D perhaps matching TRBD2 (6 bases). This CDR3 spans 14 amino acids. Trimming removed 4 bases at V and 3 bases at J, with 13 bases between. In germline, CDR1 is MGHRA, CDR2 YSYEKL. For the CDR3, the DNA is TGCGCCAGCAGCCCACGACTAGAATACTACGAGCAGTACTTC. This encodes CASSPRLEYYEQYF.

V is TRBV7-6 and J is TRBJ2-7; D remains ambiguous. The CDR3 loop spans 16 amino acids. Per germline, CDR1 SGHVS and CDR2 FNYEAQ. V was pared by 1 base and J by 4 bases, with 17 bases between. The CDR3 spells CASSLVVGNQRYEQYF. The CDR3, as DNA: TGTGCCAGCAGCTTAGTGGTGGGGAATCAGAGGTACGAGCAGTACTTC.

This clonotype was seen more than once but under ten times. The chain couples TRBV7-9 to TRBJ1-2, with 9 bases identical to TRBD1. The V gene's germline CDR1 is SEHNR and CDR2 FQNEAQ (reference sequence). Germline trimming cut 2 bases from V and 1 base from J; bases unmatched to any gene: 5. This CDR3 is built from 16 residues. The chain's CDR3 is CASSLNPDRGNYGYTF. In DNA form, the CDR3 reads TGTGCCAGCAGCTTAAACCCGGACAGGGGTAACTATGGCTACACCTTC.

The chain couples TRBV29-1 to TRBJ2-1, with TRBD2 matching over 13 bases. The CDR3 covers 15 residues. With V trimmed by 5 bases and J by 4 bases, 5 bases remained unmatched. Germline values: CDR1 SQVTM, CDR2 ANQGSEA. CDR3: CSVRTSGGRYNEQFF. The CDR3 coding sequence is TGCAGCGTTAGGACTAGCGGGGGACGATACAATGAGCAGTTCTTC.

Worth noting for this clonotype: A clone one base away is much larger, so this may be a read error. This chain links TRBV7-2 with TRBJ2-1; a possible D gene is TRBD2 (6 bases). The V end was cut by 5 bases, the J end by 8 bases, with 19 bases between. The CDR3 is 15 amino acids. Germline CDR1 and CDR2: SGHTA and FQGNSA. CDR3 sequence reads: CASSPLLGDSDEQFF. The CDR3, as DNA: TGTGCCAGCAGCCCGCTGTTGGGGGACTCCGATGAGCAGTTCTTC.

In this sample, this clonotype turned up a few times. V is TRBV25-1 and J is TRBJ2-5; 7 positions agree with TRBD1. The CDR3 runs 15 residues. Germline assignment: CDR1 MGHDK and CDR2 SYGVNS. The V and J ends lost 5 bases and 5 bases, in that order; junction bases with no gene match: 11. The CDR3 DNA is TGTGCCAGCAGTACCCAGGGGGTGAAAGGGGAGACCCAGTACTTC. Amino acids: CASSTQGVKGETQYF. Variable domain in full (rest from reference TRBV25-1 and TRBJ2-5): EADIYQTPRYLVIGTGKKITLECSQTMGHDKMYWYQQDPGMELHLIHYSYGVNSTEKGDLSSESTVSRIRTEHFPLTLESARPSHTSQYLCASSTQGVKGETQYFGPGTRLLVL.

Many counts were recorded for this clonotype. CDR3 in DNA: TGCAGCGTCGGTAACAGGGGATCAGATACGCAGTATTTT. Protein product: CSVGNRGSDTQYF. The gene calls are TRBV29-1 and TRBJ2-3, with 7 nucleotides matching TRBD1. CDR1 and CDR2 (germline): SQVTM, ANQGSEA. There are 13 residues in the CDR3. Trimming cost V 6 bases and J 4 bases; bases outside gene matches: 7.

A few counts support this clonotype. The chain links TRBV6-2 or TRBV6-3 to TRBJ2-6; D is undetermined. The CDR3 is made up of 12 amino acids. The germline CDR1 and CDR2 sequences are MNHEY and SVGEGT. The V end was cut by 4 bases, the J end by 12 bases, with 10 bases between. CDR3 region: CASSFYSPVLTF. The CDR3 DNA reads as TGTGCCAGCAGTTTCTACTCACCCGTCCTGACTTTC.